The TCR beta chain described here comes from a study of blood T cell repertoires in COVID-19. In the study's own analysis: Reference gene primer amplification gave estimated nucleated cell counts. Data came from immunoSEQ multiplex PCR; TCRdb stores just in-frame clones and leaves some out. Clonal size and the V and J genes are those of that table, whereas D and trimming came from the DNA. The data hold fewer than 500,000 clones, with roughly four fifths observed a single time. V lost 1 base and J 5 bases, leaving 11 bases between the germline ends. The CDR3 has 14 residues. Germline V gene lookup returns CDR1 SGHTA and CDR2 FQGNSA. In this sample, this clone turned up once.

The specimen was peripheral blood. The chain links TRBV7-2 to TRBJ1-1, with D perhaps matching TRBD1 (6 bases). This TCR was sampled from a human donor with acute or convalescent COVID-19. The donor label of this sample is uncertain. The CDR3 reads CASSLGGRRTEAFF. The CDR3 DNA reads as TGTGCCAGCAGCTTAGGGGGGCGGCGTACTGAAGCTTTCTTT.